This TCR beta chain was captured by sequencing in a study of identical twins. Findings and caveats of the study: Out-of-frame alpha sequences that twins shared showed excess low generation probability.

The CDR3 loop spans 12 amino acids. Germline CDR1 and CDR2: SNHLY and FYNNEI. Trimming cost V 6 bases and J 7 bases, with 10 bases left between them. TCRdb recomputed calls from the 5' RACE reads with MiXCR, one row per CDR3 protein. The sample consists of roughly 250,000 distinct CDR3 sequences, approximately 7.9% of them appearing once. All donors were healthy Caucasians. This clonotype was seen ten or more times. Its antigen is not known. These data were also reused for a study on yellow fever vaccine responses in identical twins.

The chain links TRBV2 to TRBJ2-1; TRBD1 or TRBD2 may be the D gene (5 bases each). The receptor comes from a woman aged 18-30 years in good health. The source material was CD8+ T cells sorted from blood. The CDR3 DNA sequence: TGTGCCAGCAGGGAGTGGGGGAATGAGCAGTTCTTC. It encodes CASREWGNEQFF. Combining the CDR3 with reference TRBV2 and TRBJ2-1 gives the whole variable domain EPEVTQTPSHQVTQMGQEVILRCVPISNHLYFYWYRQILGQKVEFLVSFYNNEISEKSEIFDDQFSVERPDGSNFTLKIRSTKLEDSAMYFCASREWGNEQFFGPGTRLTVL.